One sample yielded the 24 T cell receptor beta chains listed below, sequenced in a study of identifying expanded T cells in peripheral blood. Only in-frame clones appear in the TCRdb table, and some are missing; sequencing was by immunoSEQ multiplex PCR. The sample shows about 58,000 clones, roughly nine tenths of them seen only once. Sequenced input: blood. The receptors were gathered from a person between 18 and 75 years old in good health.

This chain joins TRBV7-9 and TRBJ2-2, with 9 bases identical to TRBD1. The length of the CDR3 is 14 residues. The germline V gene encodes CDR1 SEHNR and CDR2 FQNEAQ (reference sequence). V lost 5 bases, J lost 7 bases, and 5 bases stayed unmatched. DNA for the CDR3: TGTGCCAGCAGCAAACAGGGGGCCCACGGGGAGCTGTTTTTT. Translated: CASSKQGAHGELFF.

The chain links TRBV28 to TRBJ2-2; 9 nucleotides align to TRBD1. CDR3 length equals 15 residues. Germline V gene lookup returns CDR1 MDHEN and CDR2 SYDVKM. J gave up 3 bases and V 7 bases, and 6 bases lay outside the gene matches. CDR3 sequence reads: CASTKQGAYTGELFF. CDR3 DNA: TGTGCCAGCACCAAACAGGGGGCTTACACCGGGGAGCTGTTTTTT.

This chain joins TRBV20-1 and TRBJ2-2; D gene uncertain. The CDR3 consists of 11 residues. Deletions cut 3 bases from V and 6 bases from J, with 5 bases between. Germline-derived CDR1 and CDR2 are DFQATT and SNEGSKA (reference sequence). This CDR3 is CSASGPGELFF. CDR3 coding DNA: TGCAGTGCTAGTGGTCCCGGGGAGCTGTTTTTT.

This rearrangement joins TRBV2 to TRBJ2-7; D possibly corresponds to TRBD1 (6 bases). The germline V and J ends were trimmed by 11 bases and 5 bases, with 22 bases remaining between them. The germline V gene encodes CDR1 SNHLY and CDR2 FYNNEI. This CDR3 comprises 14 residues. The chain's CDR3 is CAGEMGALGNEQYF. In DNA form, the CDR3 reads TGTGCCGGAGAAATGGGGGCCCTAGGGAACGAGCAGTACTTC.

In this sample, this clone turned up once. V usage is TRBV10-2 and J usage is TRBJ1-4; 10 bases agree with TRBD1. The CDR3 is 17 residues long. The germline V gene encodes CDR1 WSHSY and CDR2 SAAADI. After removal of 6 bases from V and 7 bases from J, the junction contained 14 bases not matched to a gene. Here the CDR3 reads CASSATGGGNIGEKLFF. CDR3 sequence (DNA): TGCGCCAGCAGCGCGACAGGGGGCGGAAATATTGGTGAAAAACTGTTTTTT.

The DNA of the CDR3 is TGCAGCGTTGACGGGACGGGAGGCTACACCTTC. This codes for CSVDGTGGYTF. The chain joins TRBV29-1 to TRBJ1-2; the D gene is possibly TRBD1 (5 bases). V lost 3 bases to trimming and J lost 8 bases, with 10 bases between them. CDR3 size: 11 residues. The germline CDR1 and CDR2 sequences are SQVTM and ANQGSEA. Using reference TRBV29-1 and TRBJ1-2 for the parts outside the CDR3, the full variable domain is SAVISQKPSRDICQRGTSLTIQCQVDSQVTMMFWYRQQPGQSLTLIATANQGSEATYESGFVIDKFPISRPNLTFSTLTVSNMSPEDSSIYLCSVDGTGGYTFGSGTRLTVV.

This clone was observed a few times. The chain employs TRBV9 and TRBJ1-5; 9 nucleotides match TRBD1. The germline V gene encodes CDR1 SGDLS and CDR2 YYNGEE. This CDR3 is built from 14 residues. With V trimmed by 3 bases and J by 4 bases, 2 bases remained unmatched. This CDR3 reads CASSGTGENQPQHF. CDR3 DNA sequence: TGTGCCAGCAGCGGGACAGGGGAGAATCAGCCCCAGCATTTT.

Only a few counts were recorded for this clone. The rearrangement joins TRBV7-8 to TRBJ1-5; no firm D call. This CDR3 region has 13 residues. Trimming took off 2 bases at V and 7 bases at J, with 9 bases between the two ends. Per the germline V gene, CDR1 is SGHVS and CDR2 is FQNEAQ. As DNA, the CDR3 is TGTGCCAGCAGCTTAAACATGAGGCAGCCCCAGCATTTT. It codes for CASSLNMRQPQHF.

The CDR3 DNA reads TGCAGCGTCCCAAACAACAGGGGATCGAACTATGGCTACACCTTC. It codes for CSVPNNRGSNYGYTF. The chain employs TRBV29-1 and TRBJ1-2; 7 bases fit TRBD1. The CDR3 consists of 15 residues. V shed 6 bases, J shed 2 bases, and the junction held 12 bases outside the gene matches. CDR1 and CDR2 from the germline V gene are SQVTM and ANQGSEA.

CDR3 bases: TGCGCCAGCAGTGTGCCTGGGGGTGGTGGCGAGACCCAGTACTTC. It specifies CASSVPGGGGETQYF. The chain carries TRBV10-2 and TRBJ2-5; D could derive from TRBD1 or TRBD2 (5 bases each). CDR1 and CDR2 from the germline V gene are WSHSY and SAAADI. The CDR3 spans 15 residues. V was trimmed by 4 bases and J by 5 bases, leaving 17 bases between them.

This clone was counted a single time. The rearrangement joins TRBV18 to TRBJ2-3; unclear D gene. Germline assignment: CDR1 KGHSH and CDR2 LQKENI. This CDR3 is built from 13 residues. The ends were cut back, 4 bases at V and 5 bases at J, with 10 bases in the middle. The CDR3 nucleotides read TGTGCCAGCTCACAAGGGTGGGGAGATACGCAGTATTTT. The encoded protein is CASSQGWGDTQYF.

This chain links TRBV6-6 with TRBJ1-6; D not resolved. V was clipped by 2 bases and J by 6 bases, with 8 bases between them. The length of the CDR3 is 14 residues. Germline V lookup: CDR1 MNHNY, CDR2 SVGAGI (reference sequence). CDR3 loop: CASSYDPGNSPLHF. The DNA of the CDR3 is TGTGCCAGCAGTTACGATCCGGGTAATTCACCCCTCCACTTT.

The chain combines TRBV7-9 with TRBJ2-7; 12 positions match TRBD1. The CDR3 is made up of 15 amino acids. V lost 5 bases to trimming and J lost 2 bases; unmatched junction nucleotides: 4. The V gene's germline CDR1 is SEHNR and CDR2 FQNEAQ (reference sequence). CDR3: CASSPGTGGAYEQYF. The CDR3 region has the DNA TGTGCCAGCAGCCCTGGGACAGGGGGCGCCTACGAGCAGTACTTC.

This chain links TRBV19 with TRBJ2-5; TRBD2 aligns across 13 bases. Germline lookup yields CDR1 LNHDA and CDR2 SQIVND (reference sequence). This CDR3 has 15 amino acids. Losses at the gene ends were 7 bases for V and 2 bases for J; bases not matched to a gene: 4. CDR3: CASTGTSGDQETQYF. The CDR3 coding sequence is TGTGCCAGTACGGGGACTAGCGGGGATCAAGAGACCCAGTACTTC.

This clone was picked up one time. J is TRBJ2-1 and V is TRBV19; a possible D gene is TRBD2 (6 bases). The V gene lost 3 bases and the J gene lost 8 bases, with 17 bases spanning the gap. The CDR3 length is 15 residues. The V gene's germline CDR1 is LNHDA and CDR2 SQIVND (reference sequence). CDR3 protein: CASSIWNGGNDEQFF. The CDR3, as DNA: TGTGCCAGTAGTATCTGGAACGGCGGGAACGATGAGCAGTTCTTC.

This clone was seen a single time. DNA for the CDR3: TGTGCCAGCTCACCTAGAACAGCGGCACAGGGGTCCACCGGGGAGCTGTTTTTT. Translation gives CASSPRTAAQGSTGELFF. The V gene is TRBV18, the J gene TRBJ2-2; 7 bases line up with TRBD1. CDR1 and CDR2 from the germline V gene are KGHSH and LQKENI. This CDR3 is 18 amino acids long. V trimming: 3 bases; J trimming: 4 bases; junction bases outside the gene matches: 14.

The chain carries TRBV9 and TRBJ1-1, with 7 nucleotides matching TRBD1. Germline V CDR1 and CDR2: SGDLS, YYNGEE. J gave up 0 bases and V 3 bases, and 5 bases lay outside the gene matches. The CDR3 loop spans 15 amino acids. As DNA, the CDR3 is TGTGCCAGCAGCGCCCAGACAGGGATGAACACTGAAGCTTTCTTT. It codes for CASSAQTGMNTEAFF.

V and J are TRBV5-6 and TRBJ1-2; 9 nucleotides align to TRBD1. The CDR3 covers 15 residues. CDR1 is SGHDT, CDR2 YYEEEE, per germline. The V segment lost 4 bases and the J segment 5 bases; nucleotides outside the gene matches: 9. The CDR3 sequence is CASSTGDRADYGYTF. CDR3 DNA sequence: TGTGCCAGCAGCACTGGGGACAGGGCTGATTATGGCTACACCTTC.

This clone appeared once. The V and J genes are TRBV11-3 and TRBJ1-1; TRBD1 matches at 9 bases. CDR1 and CDR2 (germline): SGHNT, YENEEA. The CDR3 has 14 amino acids. The trim removed 5 bases at V and 3 bases at J, leaving 4 bases unmatched. The CDR3 sequence is CASSRDREDTEAFF. CDR3 in DNA: TGTGCCAGCAGCCGGGACAGGGAGGACACTGAAGCTTTCTTT.

This clone has only one observation. CDR3 DNA sequence: TGTGCCAGCAGCCAAGGACTAGCGGGCAACTCCTACAATGAGCAGTTCTTC. Protein sequence: CASSQGLAGNSYNEQFF. The gene calls are TRBV5-4 and TRBJ2-1; 11 bases line up with TRBD2. CDR3 length: 17 amino acids. Looked up from germline, CDR1 is SGHNT and CDR2 is YYREEE (reference sequence). With 4 bases clipped from V and 0 bases from J, the junction kept 6 bases outside the gene matches.

The chain recombines TRBV15 with TRBJ2-1; D might be TRBD2 (5 bases). The CDR3 has 16 residues. V lost 0 bases, J lost 8 bases, and 17 bases lay in between. The germline V gene has CDR1 LNHNV and CDR2 YYDKDF (reference sequence). CDR3 protein: CATSRDTLGERDEQFF. The CDR3 DNA sequence: TGTGCCACCAGCAGAGATACTCTCGGAGAGAGGGATGAGCAGTTCTTC.

This chain connects TRBV7-2 to TRBJ2-1, with a tentative D call TRBD2 (6 bases). CDR1 is SGHTA, CDR2 FQGNSA, per germline. V was pared by 5 bases and J by 7 bases, with 18 bases between. There are 15 residues in the CDR3. The CDR3 DNA is TGTGCCAGCAGCCCAGAGTGGGGGAGGATTAATGAGCAGTTCTTC. It specifies CASSPEWGRINEQFF.

The V call is TRBV10-3, the J call TRBJ2-2, with a tentative D call TRBD2 (6 bases). V lost 5 bases and J 5 bases, leaving 18 bases between the germline ends. The CDR3 loop spans 16 amino acids. Looked up from germline, CDR1 is ENHRY and CDR2 is SYGVKD. CDR3 sequence (DNA): TGTGCCATCAGTCCTCAACCTTCCGGGGGAACCGGGGAGCTGTTTTTT. It translates to CAISPQPSGGTGELFF.

V usage is TRBV6-4 and J usage is TRBJ2-3; maybe TRBD1 (7 bases). Trimming took off 4 bases at V and 1 base at J, with 12 bases between the two ends. The length of the CDR3 is 15 residues. The V gene's germline CDR1 is MRHNA and CDR2 SNTAGT. As DNA, the CDR3 is TGTGCCAGCAGTGCTACAGGGGAGGGCACAGATACGCAGTATTTT. Its protein product is CASSATGEGTDTQYF.